The next 7 T cell receptor beta chains were all read from a single sample in a study of shared clonotypes between healthy human individuals. Measured with immunoSEQ multiplex PCR; TCRdb has only the in-frame clones, and not every one. The sample carries more than 550,000 clones, 72% recorded once. The sequenced sample consisted of memory CD4+ T cells sorted from blood. Subset specified: CD45RA-negative fraction. These receptors originate from a woman aged 25 to 39 in good health.

As concerns this clone: The sample contains more than one DNA sequence encoding this CDR3. The chain employs TRBV5-1 and TRBJ2-3, with 11 bases identical to TRBD2. The CDR3 sequence is 17 residues long. The V and J ends lost 3 bases and 1 base, in that order; junction bases with no gene match: 7. CDR1 and CDR2 (germline): SGHRS, YFSETQ. CDR3 nucleotides: TGCGCCAGCAGCTCTGTAGCGGGAGGGGGTGGCACAGATACGCAGTATTTT. Its protein is CASSSVAGGGGTDTQYF.

The chain recombines TRBV2 with TRBJ2-1; D uncertain. Germline-derived CDR1 and CDR2 are SNHLY and FYNNEI. CDR3 length: 13 amino acids. V shed 4 bases and J shed 9 bases, with 13 bases lying between them. CDR3 in DNA: TGTGCCAGCAGTGTAGCTCTAGGTACTGAGCAGTTCTTC. It specifies CASSVALGTEQFF. The variable domain in full, with the rest retrieved from reference TRBV2 and TRBJ2-1, is EPEVTQTPSHQVTQMGQEVILRCVPISNHLYFYWYRQILGQKVEFLVSFYNNEISEKSEIFDDQFSVERPDGSNFTLKIRSTKLEDSAMYFCASSVALGTEQFFGPGTRLTVL.

In regard to this clone: Other DNA sequences of this sample code for an identical CDR3. The V gene is TRBV18, the J gene TRBJ2-1, with 9 bases lining up with TRBD2. This CDR3 comprises 15 residues. The germline V gene encodes CDR1 KGHSH and CDR2 LQKENI. J lost 4 bases, V lost 0 bases, and 1 base had no gene match. The CDR3 region is CASSPPTSGYNEQFF. The CDR3, as DNA: TGTGCCAGCTCACCACCAACTAGCGGGTACAATGAGCAGTTCTTC.

This chain uses TRBV14 with TRBJ1-1, with 7 bases identical to TRBD1. The CDR3 has 13 amino acids. The J segment lost 3 bases and the V segment lost 4 bases, leaving 2 bases of the junction unmatched. Germline V gives CDR1 SGHDN, CDR2 FVKESK. DNA for the CDR3: TGTGCCAGCAGCCGACAGGGTTACACTGAAGCTTTCTTT. Its protein is CASSRQGYTEAFF.

With respect to this clone: A far more abundant clone sits one base away, making this likely a read error. This sample includes further DNA sequences coding for the same CDR3. The J gene is TRBJ2-7, the V gene TRBV18, with 10 bases fitting TRBD1. There are 15 residues in the CDR3. The germline gives CDR1 KGHSH, CDR2 LQKENI. The CDR3 DNA is TGTGCCAGCTCACCTGACAGGGGGCATTCCTACGAGCAATACTTC. Amino acids: CASSPDRGHSYEQYF.

The V call is TRBV28, the J call TRBJ1-2; 7 bases align to TRBD1. CDR1 and CDR2 (germline): MDHEN, SYDVKM. V gave up 2 bases and J gave up 8 bases; unmatched junction bases: 5. This CDR3 contains 13 residues. This chain's CDR3 is CASSLRQGRGYTF. The CDR3 DNA reads as TGTGCCAGCAGTTTACGACAGGGTCGCGGCTACACCTTC.

CDR3 bases: TGTGCCAGCAGCATGGCGGGAAGAAACAACGAGCAGTACTTC. Amino acid sequence: CASSMAGRNNEQYF. The chain combines TRBV21-1 with TRBJ2-7; the D call TRBD2 from the table was never checked on the DNA. TRBV21-1 is a documented pseudogene. The CDR3 is 14 residues long.